The T cell receptor beta chain described here comes from a study of blood T cells in healthy people across ages. This clonotype was recorded a few times. Antigen unknown. A second about 7 to 11 cycle PCR used barcoded and J-beta primers. TCRdb passed the 5' RACE reads through MiXCR, listing each CDR3 protein once. This table holds just under 550,000 distinct CDR3 sequences, 20% to 30% found once. The study, taken as a whole, reports: A greater number of naive CD4+ cells and higher diversity distinguished long-lived donors from aged donors. Older individuals had lower TCR beta diversity per million T cells (the decline was roughly linear).

The same data also contributed to another study, on T cells of mothers and their children. That work states: Maternal samples each gave over 9.5 million TCR beta CDR3 reads, and child samples 2.5 million to 3.5 million each.

The sequence derives from a boy between 5 and 17 years old in good health. Material for sequencing was blood.

The CDR3 sequence is CASSYSREGALNIQYF. CDR3 DNA: TGTGCCAGCAGTTACTCGAGGGAGGGGGCCTTAAACATTCAGTACTTC. The V and J genes are TRBV6-2 or TRBV6-3 and TRBJ2-4, with D possibly called TRBD1 or TRBD2 (7 bases each). V lost 0 bases and J 6 bases, leaving 15 bases between the germline ends. Germline V gene lookup returns CDR1 MNHEY and CDR2 SVGEGT. The CDR3 loop spans 16 amino acids.